These 21 T cell receptor beta chains were all obtained from the same sample, sequenced in a study of immune evolution from preneoplasia to lung adenocarcinoma. Clones were sequenced by immunoSEQ multiplex PCR, and TCRdb holds only the in-frame ones, with some missing. The sample includes approximately 12,000 clones, 80% to 90% of them seen just once. Sequenced: FFPE invasive lung adenocarcinoma tissue. The receptor source for this set is a person aged 70 to 85 with invasive lung adenocarcinoma.

The chain employs TRBV27 and TRBJ2-1, with TRBD2 matching 14 bases. The CDR3 has 16 amino acids. Trimming at V came to 6 bases and at J to 4 bases, leaving 5 bases not matched to a gene. Germline V gives CDR1 MNHEY, CDR2 SMNVEV (reference sequence). The DNA for the CDR3 is TGTGCCAGCAGCGGGACTAGCGGGAGTTTTTACAATGAGCAGTTCTTC. Its protein is CASSGTSGSFYNEQFF.

V and J are TRBV28 and TRBJ2-3, with TRBD2 matching 8 bases. Germline V gives CDR1 MDHEN, CDR2 SYDVKM. This CDR3 is built from 15 residues. The junction had 11 bases not matched to a gene; V was cut back by 9 bases and J by 3 bases. CDR3 nucleotides: TGTGCCAGGAACGTCGGGGGGGCCCGGACAGATACGCAGTATTTT. This translates into CARNVGGARTDTQYF.

The chain links TRBV28 to TRBJ1-1, with 8 bases aligning to TRBD1. The V gene end was trimmed by 3 bases and the J gene end by 10 bases; junction bases not matched to a gene: 16. Germline lookup yields CDR1 MDHEN and CDR2 SYDVKM. CDR3 size: 16 residues. The DNA of the CDR3 is TGTGCCAGCAGTTTCCTACCGGGACAGGTGAATTGGGGAGCTTTCTTT. Amino acids: CASSFLPGQVNWGAFF.

V and J are TRBV29-1 and TRBJ2-1; 7 nucleotides align to TRBD1. Germline assignment: CDR1 SQVTM and CDR2 ANQGSEA. There are 12 residues in the CDR3. The junction had 4 bases not matched to a gene; V was cut back by 3 bases and J by 8 bases. The CDR3 spells CSVEQGVYEQFF. Written as DNA, the CDR3 is TGCAGCGTTGAGCAGGGGGTCTATGAGCAGTTCTTC.

V usage is TRBV30 and J usage is TRBJ1-4; TRBD1 aligns across 7 bases. V was clipped by 5 bases and J by 8 bases; unmatched bases: 14. The germline CDR1 and CDR2 sequences are GTSNPN and SVGIG (reference sequence). The CDR3 totals 15 residues. DNA for the CDR3: TGTGCCTGGTCGGTGAGGGGGCTGAGGCAGGAAAAACTGTTTTTT. It encodes CAWSVRGLRQEKLFF.

V usage is TRBV10-3 and J usage is TRBJ2-1; tentatively, D is TRBD1 or TRBD2 (6 bases each). Trimming took 11 bases from V and 0 from J, leaving 14 bases between them. CDR1 is ENHRY and CDR2 is SYGVKD in the germline V gene. This CDR3 contains 14 residues. The CDR3 DNA is TGTGCCGCAAATCCGGGGGCCTCCTACAATGAGCAGTTCTTC. It translates to CAANPGASYNEQFF.

This clone turned up a few times. The chain employs TRBV10-3 and TRBJ1-2; unclear D gene. The CDR3 contains 14 residues. V was cut by 4 bases and J by 3 bases, with 12 bases left in between. The germline V gene encodes CDR1 ENHRY and CDR2 SYGVKD. The CDR3 bases are TGTGCCATCAGTGGGGTGGGTTCCCACTATGGCTACACCTTC. This codes for CAISGVGSHYGYTF.

J is TRBJ2-6 and V is TRBV5-4; 9 bases map to TRBD2. V shed 5 bases, J shed 1 base, and the junction held 7 bases outside the gene matches. The CDR3 spans 17 residues. Per germline, CDR1 SGHNT and CDR2 YYREEE (reference sequence). The CDR3 region is CASSVGGGASGANVLTF. Written as DNA, the CDR3 is TGTGCCAGCAGTGTGGGCGGGGGGGCGTCTGGGGCCAACGTCCTGACTTTC.

The chain joins TRBV7-3 to TRBJ2-3, with D perhaps being TRBD1 or TRBD2 (5 bases each). Deletions cut 5 bases from V and 1 base from J, with 7 bases between. This CDR3 has 13 residues. Germline V gives CDR1 SGHTA, CDR2 FQGTGA. DNA of the CDR3: TGTGCCAGCAGCCCGGGACGCACAGATACGCAGTATTTT. It yields the protein CASSPGRTDTQYF.

The chain joins TRBV18 to TRBJ2-7; 9 bases are shared with TRBD1. The CDR3 totals 16 residues. Unmatched junction bases numbered 9, after V lost 0 bases and J lost 6 bases. Germline-derived CDR1 and CDR2 are KGHSH and LQKENI. The CDR3 bases are TGTGCCAGCTCACCACCCGCTTGGACAGGGGCAGTCGAGCAGTACTTC. Encoded protein: CASSPPAWTGAVEQYF.

This clone came up once. The chain recombines TRBV2 with TRBJ1-1; D is possibly TRBD1 (5 bases). Germline V gives CDR1 SNHLY, CDR2 FYNNEI. CDR3 size: 12 residues. V was cut by 5 bases and J by 5 bases, with 9 bases left in between. The CDR3 here is CASSSQGTEAFF. In nucleotides, the CDR3 is TGTGCCAGCAGTTCGCAGGGAACTGAAGCTTTCTTT.

The rearrangement links TRBV2 to TRBJ2-3; 7 bases match TRBD1. With 4 bases clipped from V and 6 bases from J, the junction kept 16 bases outside the gene matches. The CDR3 consists of 17 residues. Germline V gives CDR1 SNHLY, CDR2 FYNNEI. The CDR3 protein is CASSGPITDRVSDTQYF. CDR3 bases: TGTGCCAGCAGTGGCCCAATTACTGACAGGGTGAGCGATACGCAGTATTTT.

The chain joins TRBV19 to TRBJ2-6; maybe TRBD1 (6 bases). Per the germline V gene, CDR1 is LNHDA and CDR2 is SQIVND (reference sequence). The CDR3 length is 14 residues. V shed 6 bases and J shed 3 bases, with 9 bases lying between them. Written as DNA, the CDR3 is TGTGCCAGTAGACAGGGTTTTGGGGCCAACGTCCTGACTTTC. As protein: CASRQGFGANVLTF.

The gene calls are TRBV30 and TRBJ2-5; a possible D gene is TRBD2 (5 bases). V lost 4 bases, J lost 3 bases, and 12 bases lay in between. From germline, CDR1 is GTSNPN and CDR2 SVGIG (reference sequence). This CDR3 is 13 amino acids long. The CDR3 region is CAWIGPGEETQYF. CDR3 nucleotide sequence: TGTGCCTGGATCGGTCCCGGGGAAGAGACCCAGTACTTC.

This clone was recorded once. The chain links TRBV4-1 to TRBJ2-5; D not certain. The CDR3 is 13 amino acids. Germline CDR1 reads MGHRA; CDR2 reads YSYEKL. V dropped 5 bases and J dropped 2 bases, with 9 bases sitting between them. As DNA, the CDR3 is TGCGCCAGCAGCAAGACATTACAAGAGACCCAGTACTTC. This encodes CASSKTLQETQYF.

This chain connects TRBV7-2 to TRBJ2-3, with 9 bases identical to TRBD2. CDR3 length equals 16 residues. The germline gives CDR1 SGHTA, CDR2 FQGNSA. Trimming removed 4 bases from V and 1 base from J; junction bases left unmatched: 6. CDR3 sequence reads: CASSSVAGVGTDTQYF. CDR3 DNA sequence: TGTGCCAGCAGCTCTGTAGCGGGGGTGGGCACAGATACGCAGTATTTT. The variable domain in full, with the rest retrieved from reference TRBV7-2 and TRBJ2-3, is GAGVSQSPSNKVTEKGKDVELRCDPISGHTALYWYRQSLGQGLEFLIYFQGNSAPDKSGLPSDRFSAERTGGSVSTLTIQRTQQEDSAVYLCASSSVAGVGTDTQYFGPGTRLTVL.

This clone has only a few counts. The chain carries TRBV6-1 and TRBJ1-5; D might be TRBD1 (5 bases). Trimming took 8 bases from V and 5 from J, leaving 16 bases between them. The CDR3 covers 14 residues. CDR1 and CDR2 (germline): MNHNS, SASEGT. The CDR3 bases are TGTGCCAGCGTGAGGGGCTGGGGCGATCAGCCCCAGCATTTT. Its translation: CASVRGWGDQPQHF.

The genes are TRBV29-1 and TRBJ1-1, with 10 bases that match TRBD1. Losses at the gene ends were 6 bases for V and 0 bases for J; bases not matched to a gene: 16. Germline-derived CDR1 and CDR2 are SQVTM and ANQGSEA. This CDR3 contains 18 residues. The CDR3 protein is CSVAGTGVLPLMNTEAFF. In DNA form, the CDR3 reads TGCAGCGTAGCCGGGACAGGGGTCCTCCCGCTTATGAACACTGAAGCTTTCTTT.

As to this clone: Distinct nucleotide sequences in the sample also encode this CDR3. V and J are TRBV19 and TRBJ1-3; 9 nucleotides match TRBD1. Per the germline V gene, CDR1 is LNHDA and CDR2 is SQIVND (reference sequence). The V and J ends lost 4 bases and 1 base, in that order; junction bases with no gene match: 2. The CDR3 loop spans 15 amino acids. CDR3 bases: TGTGCCAGTAGTACCGGACAGGGGTCTGGAAACACCATATATTTT. This sequence encodes CASSTGQGSGNTIYF.

DNA for the CDR3: TGCGCCAGCAGCCAAGCCGGGGAAAAACTGTTTTTT. The encoded protein is CASSQAGEKLFF. The chain employs TRBV4-1 and TRBJ1-4, with unresolved D. Trimming took 1 base from V and 8 from J, leaving 5 bases between them. The CDR3 length is 12 residues. From germline, CDR1 is MGHRA and CDR2 YSYEKL.

J is TRBJ2-7 and V is TRBV5-6; 7 bases line up with TRBD1. The length of the CDR3 is 14 residues. Germline trimming cut 5 bases from V and 2 bases from J; bases unmatched to any gene: 7. Germline CDR1 SGHDT, CDR2 YYEEEE. In DNA form, the CDR3 reads TGTGCCAGCAGTCTCCTCGACAGGGCCTACGAGCAGTACTTC. This codes for CASSLLDRAYEQYF.